The T cell receptor beta chain under discussion was sequenced for a study of cytomegalovirus exposure and HLA in healthy donors. Study-wide findings and caveats: As a later analysis showed, a missense DCLRE1C variant was linked to trimming of TCR beta V- and J-genes.

Though nominally healthy at sampling, donors likely had unrecorded immune exposures. Details on this clone: Its target is unknown.

V was trimmed by 1 base and J by 10 bases, leaving 14 bases between them. This CDR3 is built from 15 residues. The germline CDR1 and CDR2 sequences are LGHNA and YNFKEQ. PCR involved 60 Vbeta and 13 Jbeta primers. TCRdb's copy holds only in-frame clones and misses some; the assay was immunoSEQ multiplex PCR. Of 150,000 or so clones in the sample, around three quarters were seen once. The V call is TRBV4-2, the J call TRBJ1-6; no clear D. Input material: PBMCs. The receptor's source is a woman aged 45-65 years in good health and CMV-seropositive. CDR3 DNA sequence: TGTGCCAGCAGCCAAGGGCTGGGGAGGGAATCACCCCTCCACTTT. Amino acids: CASSQGLGRESPLHF.